This T cell receptor (beta chain) was recovered during a study of T cell changes during pregnancy in multiple sclerosis. Sequencing used immunoSEQ multiplex PCR; TCRdb keeps in-frame clones, though not all of them. Of around 40,000 clones in the sample, roughly nine tenths are singletons; the top ten hold about 0.73%. The CDR3 has 13 residues. V lost 3 bases and J 4 bases, leaving 9 bases between the germline ends. The germline gives CDR1 SGHNT, CDR2 YENEEA. This TCR was sampled from a female donor with multiple sclerosis, enrolled in a pregnancy study. The V gene is TRBV11-3, the J gene TRBJ1-1; no reliable D call. The input for sequencing was CD4+ T cells from peripheral blood mononuclear cells, taken before pregnancy. The CDR3 bases are TGTGCCAGCAGCTTTTCTATGGTCACTGAAGCTTTCTTT. Its translation is CASSFSMVTEAFF.